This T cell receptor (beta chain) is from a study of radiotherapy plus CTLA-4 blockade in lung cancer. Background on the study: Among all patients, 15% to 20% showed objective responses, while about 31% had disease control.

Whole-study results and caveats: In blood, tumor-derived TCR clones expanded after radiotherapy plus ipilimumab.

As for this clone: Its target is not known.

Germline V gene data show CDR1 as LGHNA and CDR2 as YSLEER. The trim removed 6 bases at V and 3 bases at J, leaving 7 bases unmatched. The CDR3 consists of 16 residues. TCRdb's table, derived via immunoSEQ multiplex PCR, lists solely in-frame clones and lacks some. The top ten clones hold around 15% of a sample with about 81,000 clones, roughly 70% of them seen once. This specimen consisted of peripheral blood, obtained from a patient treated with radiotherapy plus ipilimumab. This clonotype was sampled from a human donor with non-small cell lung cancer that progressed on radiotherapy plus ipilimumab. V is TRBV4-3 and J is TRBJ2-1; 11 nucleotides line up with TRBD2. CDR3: CASSPNLAGGYNEQFF. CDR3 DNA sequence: TGCGCCAGCAGTCCGAATCTAGCGGGGGGCTACAATGAGCAGTTCTTC.